The TCR beta chain under discussion was sequenced for a study of CD8 T cells in ankylosing spondylitis. Study outcomes and limitations: A TCR beta motif of roughly eight highly homologous variants appeared characteristic of ankylosing spondylitis blood.

Trimming removed 0 bases at V and 2 bases at J, with 7 bases between. Germline CDR1 is LGHDT and CDR2 is YNNKEL (reference sequence). The CDR3 length is 14 residues. This clonotype has only a few counts. Its antigen is not known. A single record per CDR3 protein comes from TCRdb applying MiXCR to the 5' RACE reads. The data hold more than 250,000 distinct CDR3 sequences, with roughly 8% observed a single time. Sample: blood, either unsorted or a sorted T cell fraction (not recorded which). The chain links TRBV3-1 to TRBJ2-5; D not certain. The clonotype was recovered from a male donor with ankylosing spondylitis. CDR3 in amino acids: CASSQESRQETQYF. CDR3 DNA: TGTGCCAGCAGCCAAGAATCTCGGCAAGAGACCCAGTACTTC.